This entry features one TCR beta chain sequence. These data belong to a study of cytomegalovirus exposure and HLA in healthy donors. At the time of sampling, donors were nominally healthy, though unrecorded immune exposures were likely. PCR used 60 Vbeta primers and 13 Jbeta primers. Profiling relied on immunoSEQ multiplex PCR, and the TCRdb table lists in-frame clones only, not all of them. This sample's table has approximately 38,000 clones. Trimming took 1 base from V and 2 from J; bases not matched to a gene: 4. Germline CDR1 and CDR2: SGHNT and YENEEA. The CDR3 has 15 residues. The receptor's source is a man in his forties or fifties in good health and CMV-seropositive. Specimen: PBMCs. The chain links TRBV11-3 to TRBJ2-5; 7 bases map to TRBD1. The CDR3 DNA reads TGTGCCAGCAGCTTAGGGACAGGCGATCAAGAGACCCAGTACTTC. As protein: CASSLGTGDQETQYF.